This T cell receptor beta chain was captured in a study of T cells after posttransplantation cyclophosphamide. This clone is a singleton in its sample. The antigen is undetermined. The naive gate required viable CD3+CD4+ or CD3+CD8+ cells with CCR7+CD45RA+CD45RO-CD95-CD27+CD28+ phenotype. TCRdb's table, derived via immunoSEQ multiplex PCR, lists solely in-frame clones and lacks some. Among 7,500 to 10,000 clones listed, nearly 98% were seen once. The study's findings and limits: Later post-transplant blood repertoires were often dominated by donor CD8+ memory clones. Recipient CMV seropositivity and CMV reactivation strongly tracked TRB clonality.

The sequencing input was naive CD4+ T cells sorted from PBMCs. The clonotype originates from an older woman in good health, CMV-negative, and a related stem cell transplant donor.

The CDR3 nucleotides are TGTGCCAGCTTGCTAGGGGATCCGGGCCAGCCCCAGCATTTT. Translated: CASLLGDPGQPQHF. The chain joins TRBV6-6 to TRBJ1-5, with a tentative D call TRBD1 (5 bases). The CDR3 is made up of 14 amino acids. The V and J ends lost 8 bases and 7 bases respectively, with 18 bases between them. Germline V lookup: CDR1 MNHNY, CDR2 SVGAGI (reference sequence).